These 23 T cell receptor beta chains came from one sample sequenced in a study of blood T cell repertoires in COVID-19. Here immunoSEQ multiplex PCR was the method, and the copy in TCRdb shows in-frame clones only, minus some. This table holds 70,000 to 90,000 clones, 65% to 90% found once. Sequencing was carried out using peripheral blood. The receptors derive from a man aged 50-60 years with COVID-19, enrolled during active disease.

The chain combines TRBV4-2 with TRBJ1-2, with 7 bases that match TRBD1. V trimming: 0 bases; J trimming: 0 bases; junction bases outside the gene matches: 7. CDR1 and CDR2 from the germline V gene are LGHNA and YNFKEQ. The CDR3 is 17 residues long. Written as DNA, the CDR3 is TGTGCCAGCAGCCAAGACTTAGGGACAGTTACTAACTATGGCTACACCTTC. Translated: CASSQDLGTVTNYGYTF.

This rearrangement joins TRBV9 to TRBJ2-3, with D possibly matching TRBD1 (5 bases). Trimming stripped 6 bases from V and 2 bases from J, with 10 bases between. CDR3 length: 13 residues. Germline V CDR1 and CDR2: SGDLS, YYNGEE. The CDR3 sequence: CASNPGNTDTQYF. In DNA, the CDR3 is TGTGCCAGCAACCCAGGGAACACAGATACGCAGTATTTT.

The CDR3 bases are TGTGCCAGCAGCCCCGACATAGTACCAGAACCTGGTGAAGCTTTCTTT. Protein sequence: CASSPDIVPEPGEAFF. The chain is built from TRBV12-1 and TRBJ1-1; the DNA was not used to check the table's D call, TRBD1. TRBV12-1 is shown as a pseudogene. This CDR3 contains 16 residues.

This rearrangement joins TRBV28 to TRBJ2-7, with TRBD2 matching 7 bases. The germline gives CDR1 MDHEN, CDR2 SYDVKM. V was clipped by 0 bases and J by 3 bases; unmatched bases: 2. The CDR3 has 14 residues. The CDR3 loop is CASSLWGGDYEQYF. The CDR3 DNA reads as TGTGCCAGCAGTTTATGGGGGGGGGACTACGAGCAGTACTTC.

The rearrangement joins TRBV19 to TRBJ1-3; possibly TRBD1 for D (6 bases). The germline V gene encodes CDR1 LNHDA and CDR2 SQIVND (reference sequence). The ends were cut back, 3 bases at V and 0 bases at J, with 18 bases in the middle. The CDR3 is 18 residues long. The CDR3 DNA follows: TGTGCCAGTAGTATCCAAATTCGACAGGCGACCTCTGGAAACACCATATATTTT. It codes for CASSIQIRQATSGNTIYF.

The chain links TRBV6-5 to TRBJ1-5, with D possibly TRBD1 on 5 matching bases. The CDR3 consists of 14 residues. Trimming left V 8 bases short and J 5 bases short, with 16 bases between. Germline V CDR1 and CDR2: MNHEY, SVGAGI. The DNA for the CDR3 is TGTGCCAGCCGGGTCAGGGAAGAGGATCAGCCCCAGCATTTT. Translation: CASRVREEDQPQHF.

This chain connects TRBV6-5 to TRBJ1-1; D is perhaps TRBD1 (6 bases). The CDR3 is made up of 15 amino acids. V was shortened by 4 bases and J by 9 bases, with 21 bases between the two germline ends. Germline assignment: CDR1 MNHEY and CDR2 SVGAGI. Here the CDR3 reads CASSLGGMSLNKAFF. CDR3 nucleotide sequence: TGTGCCAGCAGTTTAGGGGGAATGTCCCTTAATAAAGCTTTCTTT.

The CDR3 nucleotides are TGTGCCAGCAGATCTGGGGACAGGGCCTACGAGCAGTACTTC. Its translation is CASRSGDRAYEQYF. This chain joins TRBV28 and TRBJ2-7; 9 bases line up with TRBD1. The germline V gene encodes CDR1 MDHEN and CDR2 SYDVKM. V lost 6 bases to trimming and J lost 2 bases; unmatched junction nucleotides: 5. CDR3 length: 14 amino acids.

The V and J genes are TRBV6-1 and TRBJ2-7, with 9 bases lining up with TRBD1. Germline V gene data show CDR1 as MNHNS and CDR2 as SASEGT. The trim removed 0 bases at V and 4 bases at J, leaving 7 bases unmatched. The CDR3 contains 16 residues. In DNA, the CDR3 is TGTGCCAGCAGTGAAGCGCTGGGACAGGGTCGTTACGAGCAGTACTTC. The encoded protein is CASSEALGQGRYEQYF.

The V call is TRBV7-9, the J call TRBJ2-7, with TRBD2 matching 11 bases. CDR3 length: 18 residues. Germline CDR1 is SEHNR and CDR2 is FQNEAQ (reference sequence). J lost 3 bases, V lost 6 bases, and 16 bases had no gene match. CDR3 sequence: CASRRTSGSPTGLYEQYF. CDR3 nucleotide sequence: TGTGCCAGCAGGCGAACTAGCGGGAGCCCAACGGGTCTCTACGAGCAGTACTTC. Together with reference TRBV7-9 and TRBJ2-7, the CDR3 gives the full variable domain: DTGVSQNPRHKITKRGQNVTFRCDPISEHNRLYWYRQTLGQGPEFLTYFQNEAQLEKSRLLSDRFSAERPKGSFSTLEIQRTEQGDSAMYLCASRRTSGSPTGLYEQYFGPGTRLTVT.

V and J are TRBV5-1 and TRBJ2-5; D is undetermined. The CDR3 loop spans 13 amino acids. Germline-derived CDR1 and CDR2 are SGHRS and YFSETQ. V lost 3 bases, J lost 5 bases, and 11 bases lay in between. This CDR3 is CASSSTGVETQYF. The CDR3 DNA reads TGCGCCAGCAGCTCAACCGGAGTGGAGACCCAGTACTTC.

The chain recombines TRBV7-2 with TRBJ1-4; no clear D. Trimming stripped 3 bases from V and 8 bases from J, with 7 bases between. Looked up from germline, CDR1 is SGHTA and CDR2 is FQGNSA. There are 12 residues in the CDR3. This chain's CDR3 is CASSLEKEKLFF. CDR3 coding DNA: TGTGCCAGCAGCTTGGAGAAAGAAAAACTGTTTTTT.

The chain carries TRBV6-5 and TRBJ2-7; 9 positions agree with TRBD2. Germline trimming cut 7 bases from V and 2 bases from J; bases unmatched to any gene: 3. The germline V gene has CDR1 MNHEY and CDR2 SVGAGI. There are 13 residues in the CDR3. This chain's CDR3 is CASNAGGPYEQYF. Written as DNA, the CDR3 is TGTGCCAGCAACGCGGGAGGGCCCTACGAGCAGTACTTC.

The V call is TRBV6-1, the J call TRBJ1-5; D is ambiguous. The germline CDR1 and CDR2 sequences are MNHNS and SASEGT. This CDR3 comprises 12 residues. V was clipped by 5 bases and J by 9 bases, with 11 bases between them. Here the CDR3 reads CASSSSGPPQHF. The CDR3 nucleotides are TGTGCCAGCAGTTCATCTGGGCCGCCCCAGCATTTT.

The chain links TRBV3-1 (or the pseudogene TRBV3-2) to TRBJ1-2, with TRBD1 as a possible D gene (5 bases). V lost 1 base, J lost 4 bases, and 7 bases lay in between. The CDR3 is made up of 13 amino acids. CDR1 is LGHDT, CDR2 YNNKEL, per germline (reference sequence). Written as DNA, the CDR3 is TGTGCCAGCAGCCAAGGCAGGGCCTATGGCTACACCTTC. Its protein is CASSQGRAYGYTF.

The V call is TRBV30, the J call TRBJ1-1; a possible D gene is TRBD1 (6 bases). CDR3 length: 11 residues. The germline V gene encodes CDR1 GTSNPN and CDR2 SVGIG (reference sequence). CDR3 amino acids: CAYTGFSEAFF. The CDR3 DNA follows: TGTGCTTACACAGGGTTCTCTGAAGCTTTCTTT.

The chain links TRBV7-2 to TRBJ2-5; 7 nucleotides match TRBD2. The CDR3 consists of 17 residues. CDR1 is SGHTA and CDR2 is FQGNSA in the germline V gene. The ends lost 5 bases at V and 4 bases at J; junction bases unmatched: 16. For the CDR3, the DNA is TGTGCCAGCAGCAGTCTATTTCGGGCGGGAGCCGGAGAGACCCAGTACTTC. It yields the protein CASSSLFRAGAGETQYF.

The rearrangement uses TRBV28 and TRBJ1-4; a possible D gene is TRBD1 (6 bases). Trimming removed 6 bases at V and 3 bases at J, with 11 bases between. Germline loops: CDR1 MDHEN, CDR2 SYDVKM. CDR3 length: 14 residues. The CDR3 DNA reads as TGTGCCAGCAGACAGGGTGGATCTAATGAAAAACTGTTTTTT. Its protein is CASRQGGSNEKLFF.

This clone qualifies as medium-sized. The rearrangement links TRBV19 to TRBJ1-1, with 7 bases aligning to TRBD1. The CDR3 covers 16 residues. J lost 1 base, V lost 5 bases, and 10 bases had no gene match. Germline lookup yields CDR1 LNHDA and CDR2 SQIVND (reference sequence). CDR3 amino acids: CASSPQLDRWNTEAFF. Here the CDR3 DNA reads TGTGCCAGTAGTCCACAGCTGGACAGGTGGAACACTGAAGCTTTCTTT.

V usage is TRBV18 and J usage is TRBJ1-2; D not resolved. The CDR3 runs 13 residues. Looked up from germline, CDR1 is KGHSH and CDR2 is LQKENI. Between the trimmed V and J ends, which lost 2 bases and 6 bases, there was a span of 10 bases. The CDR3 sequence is CASSPTRGDGYTF. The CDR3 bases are TGTGCCAGCTCACCAACCAGAGGAGATGGCTACACCTTC.

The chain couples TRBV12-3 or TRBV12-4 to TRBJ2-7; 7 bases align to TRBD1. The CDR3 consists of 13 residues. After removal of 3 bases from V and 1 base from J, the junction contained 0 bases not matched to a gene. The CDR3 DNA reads TGTGCCAGCAGTTTGGGACAGTCCTACGAGCAGTACTTC. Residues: CASSLGQSYEQYF.

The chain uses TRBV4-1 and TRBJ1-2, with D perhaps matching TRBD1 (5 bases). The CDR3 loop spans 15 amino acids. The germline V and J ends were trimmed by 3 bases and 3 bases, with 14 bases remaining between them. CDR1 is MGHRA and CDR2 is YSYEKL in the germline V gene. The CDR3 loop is CASSHPGKWDYGYTF. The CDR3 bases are TGCGCCAGCAGCCATCCAGGGAAATGGGACTATGGCTACACCTTC.

The CDR3 spells CASSPFRDTYGYTF. The CDR3 DNA reads TGCGCCAGCAGCCCCTTTCGGGACACCTATGGCTACACCTTC. The chain is built from TRBV5-1 and TRBJ1-2, with D perhaps matching TRBD1 (6 bases). V lost 4 bases and J lost 4, with 14 bases in between. Per germline, CDR1 SGHRS and CDR2 YFSETQ. The CDR3 is made up of 14 amino acids.